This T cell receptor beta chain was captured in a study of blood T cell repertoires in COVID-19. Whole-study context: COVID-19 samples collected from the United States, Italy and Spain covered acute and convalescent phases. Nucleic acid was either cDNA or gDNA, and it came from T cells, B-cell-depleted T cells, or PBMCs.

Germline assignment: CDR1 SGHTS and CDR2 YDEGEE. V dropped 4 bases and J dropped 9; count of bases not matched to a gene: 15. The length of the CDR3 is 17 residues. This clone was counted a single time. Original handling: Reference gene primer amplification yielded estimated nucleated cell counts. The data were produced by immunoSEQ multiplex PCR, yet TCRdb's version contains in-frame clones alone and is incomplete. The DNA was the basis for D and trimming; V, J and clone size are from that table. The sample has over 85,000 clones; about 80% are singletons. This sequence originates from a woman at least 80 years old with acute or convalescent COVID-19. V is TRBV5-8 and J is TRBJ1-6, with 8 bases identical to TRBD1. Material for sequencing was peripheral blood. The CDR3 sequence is CASSGRQGPTFGSPLHF. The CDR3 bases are TGTGCCAGCAGCGGAAGACAGGGGCCTACCTTCGGTTCACCCCTCCACTTT. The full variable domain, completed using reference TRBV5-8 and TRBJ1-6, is EAGVTQSPTHLIKTRGQQATLRCSPISGHTSVYWYQQALGLGLQFLLWYDEGEERNRGNFPPRFSGRQFPNYSSELNVNALELEDSALYLCASSGRQGPTFGSPLHFGNGTRLTVT.